This T cell receptor beta chain stems from a study of cytomegalovirus exposure and HLA in healthy donors. Overall study context: A prior analysis found 100 million to 140 million unique TCR beta sequences from 150 million to 200 million T cells. Study results and caveats: TCR beta V segments were, for the most part, productive about 87% or about 30% of the time in an earlier analysis. In most subjects, TCR beta sequences reportedly gave accurate predictions of HLA-A and HLA-B alleles. Later analysis placed DRB1 highest and HLA-C lowest in TCR association rates, which differed by HLA locus.

Trimming removed 3 bases from V and 5 bases from J; junction bases left unmatched: 8. CDR3 length: 15 amino acids. Germline V gene data show CDR1 as KGHSH and CDR2 as LQKENI. Points on this clone: Its antigen is currently unknown.

The PCR ran on 60 Vbeta and 13 Jbeta primers. Clones were read by immunoSEQ multiplex PCR, and TCRdb kept only the in-frame ones, dropping some. Of fewer than 110,000 clones in the sample, under 85% were seen once. V and J are TRBV18 and TRBJ1-2, with 8 nucleotides matching TRBD1. Sequences were obtained from PBMCs. This TCR derives from a male donor in good health and CMV-seronegative. CDR3 nucleotides: TGTGCCAGCTCACCGGATGGGACAGGCCTTTATGGCTACACCTTC. Protein: CASSPDGTGLYGYTF.